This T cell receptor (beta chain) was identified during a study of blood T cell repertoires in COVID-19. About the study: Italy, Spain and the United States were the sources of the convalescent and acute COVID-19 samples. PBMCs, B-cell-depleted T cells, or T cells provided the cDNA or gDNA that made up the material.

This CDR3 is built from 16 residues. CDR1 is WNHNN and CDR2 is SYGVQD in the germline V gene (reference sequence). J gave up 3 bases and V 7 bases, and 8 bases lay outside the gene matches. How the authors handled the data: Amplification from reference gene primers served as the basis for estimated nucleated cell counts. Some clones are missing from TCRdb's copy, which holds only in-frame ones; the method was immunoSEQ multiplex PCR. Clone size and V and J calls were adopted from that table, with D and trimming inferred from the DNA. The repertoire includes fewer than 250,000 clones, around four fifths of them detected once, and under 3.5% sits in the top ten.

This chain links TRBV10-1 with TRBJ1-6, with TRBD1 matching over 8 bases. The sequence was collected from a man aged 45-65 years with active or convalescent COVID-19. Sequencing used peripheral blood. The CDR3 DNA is TGCGCCAGCAAACAGGACAGGGAATACTATAATTCACCCCTCCACTTT. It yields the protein CASKQDREYYNSPLHF.